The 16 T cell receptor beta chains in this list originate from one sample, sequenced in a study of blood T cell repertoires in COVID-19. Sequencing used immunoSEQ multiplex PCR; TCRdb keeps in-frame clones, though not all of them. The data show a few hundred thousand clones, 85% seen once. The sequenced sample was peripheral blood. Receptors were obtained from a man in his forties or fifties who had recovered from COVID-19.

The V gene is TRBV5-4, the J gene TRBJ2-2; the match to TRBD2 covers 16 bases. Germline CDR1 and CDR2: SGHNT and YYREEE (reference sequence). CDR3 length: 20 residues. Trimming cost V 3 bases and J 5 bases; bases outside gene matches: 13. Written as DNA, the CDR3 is TGTGCCAGCAGCTCCCCGGGACTAGCGGGAGGGCCTACGGAAACCGGGGAGCTGTTTTTT. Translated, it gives CASSSPGLAGGPTETGELFF.

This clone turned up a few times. CDR3 in DNA: TGCGCCAGCAGTCAATCCCTAGTGGATACGCAGTATTTT. It translates to CASSQSLVDTQYF. The rearrangement uses TRBV10-2 and TRBJ2-3; D ambiguous. The V gene lost 5 bases and the J gene lost 6 bases, with 12 bases spanning the gap. The CDR3 runs to 13 residues. Germline-derived CDR1 and CDR2 are WSHSY and SAAADI.

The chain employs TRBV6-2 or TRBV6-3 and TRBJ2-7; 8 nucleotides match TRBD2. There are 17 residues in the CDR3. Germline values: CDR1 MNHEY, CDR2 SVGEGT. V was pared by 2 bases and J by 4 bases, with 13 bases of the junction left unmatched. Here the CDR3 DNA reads TGTGCCAGCAGTTACCCCCCAGCCGGGAGGGCCAGGTACGAGCAGTACTTC. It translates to CASSYPPAGRARYEQYF.

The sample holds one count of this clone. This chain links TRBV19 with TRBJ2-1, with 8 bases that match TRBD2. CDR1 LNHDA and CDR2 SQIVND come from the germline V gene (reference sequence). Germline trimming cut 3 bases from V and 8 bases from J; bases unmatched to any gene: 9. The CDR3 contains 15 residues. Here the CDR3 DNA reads TGTGCCAGTAGTATTGCCAGCGGGAGCGGAGATGAGCAGTTCTTC. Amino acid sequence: CASSIASGSGDEQFF.

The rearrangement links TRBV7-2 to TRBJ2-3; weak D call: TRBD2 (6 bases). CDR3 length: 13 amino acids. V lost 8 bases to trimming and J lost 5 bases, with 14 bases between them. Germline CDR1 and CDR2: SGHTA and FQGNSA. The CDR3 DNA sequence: TGTGCCAGCCTCCGCGGGATCGGAGATACGCAGTATTTT. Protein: CASLRGIGDTQYF.

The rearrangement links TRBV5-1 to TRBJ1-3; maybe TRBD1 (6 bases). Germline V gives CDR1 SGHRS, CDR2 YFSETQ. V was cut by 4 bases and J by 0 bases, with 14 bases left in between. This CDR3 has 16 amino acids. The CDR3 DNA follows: TGCGCCAGCAGCGAAGGGACAAGGGCCTCTGGAAACACCATATATTTT. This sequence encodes CASSEGTRASGNTIYF.

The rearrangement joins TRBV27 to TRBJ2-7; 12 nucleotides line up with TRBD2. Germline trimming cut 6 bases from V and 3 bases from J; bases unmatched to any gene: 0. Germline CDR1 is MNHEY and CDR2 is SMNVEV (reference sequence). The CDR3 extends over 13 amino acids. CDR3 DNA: TGTGCCAGCAGGACTAGCGGGAGCTACGAGCAGTACTTC. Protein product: CASRTSGSYEQYF.

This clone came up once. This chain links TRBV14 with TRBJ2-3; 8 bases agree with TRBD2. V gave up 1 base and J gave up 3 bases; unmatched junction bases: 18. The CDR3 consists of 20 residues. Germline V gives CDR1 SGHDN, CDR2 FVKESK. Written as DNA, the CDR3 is TGTGCCAGCAGCCAAGTTGAAAAGGGTAGCTACGGGAGGGCGACAGATACGCAGTATTTT. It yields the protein CASSQVEKGSYGRATDTQYF.

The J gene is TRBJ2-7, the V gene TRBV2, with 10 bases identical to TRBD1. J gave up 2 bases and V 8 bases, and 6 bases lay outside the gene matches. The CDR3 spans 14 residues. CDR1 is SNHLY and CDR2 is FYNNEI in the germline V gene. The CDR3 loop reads CASHRTGGAYEQYF. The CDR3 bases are TGTGCCAGCCACCGGACAGGGGGAGCCTACGAGCAGTACTTC.

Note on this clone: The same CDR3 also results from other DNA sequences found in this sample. The CDR3 DNA follows: TGCGCCAGCAGCTCGACGGGAGGGGGCACAGATACGCAGTATTTT. It codes for CASSSTGGGTDTQYF. The rearrangement joins TRBV5-1 to TRBJ2-3, with TRBD2 identical over 8 bases. CDR3 length: 15 amino acids. Germline V gene data show CDR1 as SGHRS and CDR2 as YFSETQ. The V gene end was trimmed by 3 bases and the J gene end by 1 base; junction bases not matched to a gene: 4.

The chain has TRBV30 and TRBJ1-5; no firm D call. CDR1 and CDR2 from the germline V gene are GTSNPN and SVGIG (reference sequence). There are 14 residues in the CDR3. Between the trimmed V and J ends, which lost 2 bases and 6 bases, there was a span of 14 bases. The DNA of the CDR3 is TGTGCCTGGAGTCCTTCGGTGGCTAGTCAGCCCCAGCATTTT. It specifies CAWSPSVASQPQHF. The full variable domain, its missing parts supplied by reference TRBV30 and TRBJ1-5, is SQTIHQWPATLVQPVGSPLSLECTVEGTSNPNLYWYRQAAGRGLQLLFYSVGIGQISSEVPQNLSASRPQDRQFILSSKKLLLSDSGFYLCAWSPSVASQPQHFGDGTRLSIL.

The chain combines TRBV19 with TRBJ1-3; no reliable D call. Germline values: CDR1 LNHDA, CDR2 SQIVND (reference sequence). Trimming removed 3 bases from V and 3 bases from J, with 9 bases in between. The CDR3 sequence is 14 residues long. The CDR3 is CASSIGRLGNTIYF. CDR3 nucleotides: TGTGCCAGTAGTATTGGGAGACTTGGAAACACCATATATTTT.

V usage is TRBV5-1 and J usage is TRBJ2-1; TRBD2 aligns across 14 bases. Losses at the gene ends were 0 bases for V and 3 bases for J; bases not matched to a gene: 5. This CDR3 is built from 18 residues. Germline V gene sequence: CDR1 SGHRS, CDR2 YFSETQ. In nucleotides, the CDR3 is TGCGCCAGCAGCTTGGTTGGACTAGCGGGAGGTCTCTACAATGAGCAGTTCTTC. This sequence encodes CASSLVGLAGGLYNEQFF.

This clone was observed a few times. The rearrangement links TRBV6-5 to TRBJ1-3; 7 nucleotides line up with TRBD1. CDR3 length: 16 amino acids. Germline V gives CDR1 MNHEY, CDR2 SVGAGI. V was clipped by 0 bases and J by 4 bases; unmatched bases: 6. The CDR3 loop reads CASSYSGTAPGNTIYF. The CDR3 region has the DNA TGTGCCAGCAGTTACTCGGGGACAGCGCCCGGAAACACCATATATTTT.

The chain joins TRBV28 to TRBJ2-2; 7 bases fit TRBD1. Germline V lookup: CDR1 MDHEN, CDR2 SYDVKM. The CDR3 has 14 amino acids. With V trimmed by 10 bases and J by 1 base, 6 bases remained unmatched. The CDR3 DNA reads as TGTGCCATCGCTAGGACAGGGAACACCGGGGAGCTGTTTTTT. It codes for CAIARTGNTGELFF.

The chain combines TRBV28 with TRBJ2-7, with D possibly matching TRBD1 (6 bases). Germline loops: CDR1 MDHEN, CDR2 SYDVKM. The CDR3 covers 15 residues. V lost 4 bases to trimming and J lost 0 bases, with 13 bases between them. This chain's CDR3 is CASSSPRTASYEQYF. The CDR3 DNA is TGTGCCAGCAGTTCCCCCCGGACAGCCTCCTACGAGCAGTACTTC.